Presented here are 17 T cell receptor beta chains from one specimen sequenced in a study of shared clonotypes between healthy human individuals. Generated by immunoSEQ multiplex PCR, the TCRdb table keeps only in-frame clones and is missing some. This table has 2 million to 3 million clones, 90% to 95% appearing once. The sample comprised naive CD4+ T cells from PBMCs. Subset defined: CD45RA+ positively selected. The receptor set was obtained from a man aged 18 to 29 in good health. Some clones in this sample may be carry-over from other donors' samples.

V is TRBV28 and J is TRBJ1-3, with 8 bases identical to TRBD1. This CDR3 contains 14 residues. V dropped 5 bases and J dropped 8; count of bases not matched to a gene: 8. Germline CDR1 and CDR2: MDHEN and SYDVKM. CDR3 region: CASSEWTGRDTIYF. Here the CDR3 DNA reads TGTGCCAGCAGTGAGTGGACAGGGAGGGACACCATATATTTT.

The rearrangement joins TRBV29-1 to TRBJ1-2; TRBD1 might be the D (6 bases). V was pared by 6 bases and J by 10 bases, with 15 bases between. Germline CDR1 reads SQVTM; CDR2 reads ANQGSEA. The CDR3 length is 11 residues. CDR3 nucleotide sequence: TGCAGCGTCCTCAACAGGGTGGACTACACCTTC. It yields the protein CSVLNRVDYTF. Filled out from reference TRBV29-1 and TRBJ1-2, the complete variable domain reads SAVISQKPSRDICQRGTSLTIQCQVDSQVTMMFWYRQQPGQSLTLIATANQGSEATYESGFVIDKFPISRPNLTFSTLTVSNMSPEDSSIYLCSVLNRVDYTFGSGTRLTVV.

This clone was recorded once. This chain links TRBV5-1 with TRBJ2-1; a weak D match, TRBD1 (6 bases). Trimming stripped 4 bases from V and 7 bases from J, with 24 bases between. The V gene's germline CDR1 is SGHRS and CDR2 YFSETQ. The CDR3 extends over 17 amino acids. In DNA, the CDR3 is TGCGCCAGCAGCCCCGGGTATGGGCCCCAGAGGGGGAATGAGCAGTTCTTC. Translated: CASSPGYGPQRGNEQFF.

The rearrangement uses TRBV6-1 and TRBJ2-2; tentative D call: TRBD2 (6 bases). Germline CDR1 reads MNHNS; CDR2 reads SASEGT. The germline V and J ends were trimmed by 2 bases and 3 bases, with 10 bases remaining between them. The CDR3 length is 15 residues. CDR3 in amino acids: CASSESGGDTGELFF. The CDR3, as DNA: TGTGCCAGCAGTGAAAGTGGCGGGGACACCGGGGAGCTGTTTTTT.

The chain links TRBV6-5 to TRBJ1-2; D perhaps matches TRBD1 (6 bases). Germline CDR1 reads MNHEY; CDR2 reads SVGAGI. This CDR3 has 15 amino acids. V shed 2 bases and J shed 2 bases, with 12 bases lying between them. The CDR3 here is CASSYTRDKNYGYTF. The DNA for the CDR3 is TGTGCCAGCAGTTACACCCGGGACAAGAACTATGGCTACACCTTC.

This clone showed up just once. CDR3 bases: TGTGCCAGCAGCGTCCTGGGCGGAAGCAATCAGCCCCAGCATTTT. Its protein is CASSVLGGSNQPQHF. V is TRBV5-5 and J is TRBJ1-5; D is uncertain. The CDR3 loop spans 15 amino acids. The germline gives CDR1 SGHKS, CDR2 YYEKEE (reference sequence). V was pared by 4 bases and J by 1 base, with 12 bases between.

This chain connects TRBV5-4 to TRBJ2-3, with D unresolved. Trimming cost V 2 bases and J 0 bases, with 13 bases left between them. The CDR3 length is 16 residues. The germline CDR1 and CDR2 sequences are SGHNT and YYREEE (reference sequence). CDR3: CASSFRQRQSTDTQYF. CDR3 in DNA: TGTGCCAGCAGCTTTCGCCAGAGACAAAGCACAGATACGCAGTATTTT.

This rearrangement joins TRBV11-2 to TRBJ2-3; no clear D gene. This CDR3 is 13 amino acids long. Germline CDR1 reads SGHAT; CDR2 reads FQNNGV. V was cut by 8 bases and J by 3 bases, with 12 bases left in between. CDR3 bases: TGTGCCAGCGCACCTTCATATACAGATACGCAGTATTTT. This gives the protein CASAPSYTDTQYF. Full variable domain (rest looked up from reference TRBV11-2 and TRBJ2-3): EAGVAQSPRYKIIEKRQSVAFWCNPISGHATLYWYQQILGQGPKLLIQFQNNGVVDDSQLPKDRFSAERLKGVDSTLKIQPAKLEDSAVYLCASAPSYTDTQYFGPGTRLTVL.

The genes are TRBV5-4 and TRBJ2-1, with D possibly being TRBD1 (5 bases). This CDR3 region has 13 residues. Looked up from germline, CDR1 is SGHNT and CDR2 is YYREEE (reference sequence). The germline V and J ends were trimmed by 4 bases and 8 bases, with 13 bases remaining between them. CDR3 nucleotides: TGTGCCAGCAGCGACGCCCAGGGCTATGAGCAGTTCTTC. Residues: CASSDAQGYEQFF.

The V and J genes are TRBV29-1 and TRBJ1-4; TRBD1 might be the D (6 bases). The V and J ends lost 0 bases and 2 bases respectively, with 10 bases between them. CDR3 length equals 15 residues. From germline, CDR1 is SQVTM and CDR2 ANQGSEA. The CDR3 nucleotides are TGCAGCGTTGAAGATCCGGGGGGCACTAATGAAAAACTGTTTTTT. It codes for CSVEDPGGTNEKLFF.

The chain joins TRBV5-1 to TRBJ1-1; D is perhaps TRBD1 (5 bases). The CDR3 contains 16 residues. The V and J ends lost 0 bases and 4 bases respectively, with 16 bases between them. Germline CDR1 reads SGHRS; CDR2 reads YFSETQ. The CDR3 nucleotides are TGCGCCAGCAGCTTGGCCAGAGCAGGGAGAGTCACTGAAGCTTTCTTT. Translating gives CASSLARAGRVTEAFF.

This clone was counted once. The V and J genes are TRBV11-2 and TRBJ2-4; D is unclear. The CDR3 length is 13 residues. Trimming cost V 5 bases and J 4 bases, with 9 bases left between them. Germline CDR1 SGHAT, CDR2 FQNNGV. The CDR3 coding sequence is TGTGCCAGCAGCCGACTTGAAAAAAACATTCAGTACTTC. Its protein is CASSRLEKNIQYF.

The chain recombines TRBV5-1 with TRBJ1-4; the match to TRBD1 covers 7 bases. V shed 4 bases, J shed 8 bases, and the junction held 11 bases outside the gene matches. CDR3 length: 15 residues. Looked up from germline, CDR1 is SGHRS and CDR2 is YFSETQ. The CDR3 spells CASSPGGGRREKLFF. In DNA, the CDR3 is TGCGCCAGCAGCCCAGGGGGGGGCCGGCGAGAAAAACTGTTTTTT.

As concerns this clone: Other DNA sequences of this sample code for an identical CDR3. As DNA, the CDR3 is TGTGCCAGCTCCCCGCCCGTATCCTACAATGAGCAGTTCTTC. Its translation: CASSPPVSYNEQFF. The V gene is TRBV18, the J gene TRBJ2-1; unclear D gene. V was shortened by 6 bases and J by 1 base, with 10 bases between the two germline ends. The CDR3 has 14 amino acids. The V gene's germline CDR1 is KGHSH and CDR2 LQKENI.

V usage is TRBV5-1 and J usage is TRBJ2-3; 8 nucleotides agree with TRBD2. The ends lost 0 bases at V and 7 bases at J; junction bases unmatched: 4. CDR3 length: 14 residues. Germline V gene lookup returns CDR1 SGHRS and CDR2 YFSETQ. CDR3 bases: TGCGCCAGCAGCTTGGGAGCGGGGGATAATACGCAGTATTTT. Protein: CASSLGAGDNTQYF.

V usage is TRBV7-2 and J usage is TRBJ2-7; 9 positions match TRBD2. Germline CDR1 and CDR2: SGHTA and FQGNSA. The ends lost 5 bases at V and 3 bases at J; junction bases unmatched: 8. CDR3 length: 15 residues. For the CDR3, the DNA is TGTGCCAGCAGCACCAGGACTAGCGCAATCTACGAGCAGTACTTC. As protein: CASSTRTSAIYEQYF. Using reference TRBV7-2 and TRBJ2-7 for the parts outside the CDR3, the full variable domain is GAGVSQSPSNKVTEKGKDVELRCDPISGHTALYWYRQSLGQGLEFLIYFQGNSAPDKSGLPSDRFSAERTGGSVSTLTIQRTQQEDSAVYLCASSTRTSAIYEQYFGPGTRLTVT.

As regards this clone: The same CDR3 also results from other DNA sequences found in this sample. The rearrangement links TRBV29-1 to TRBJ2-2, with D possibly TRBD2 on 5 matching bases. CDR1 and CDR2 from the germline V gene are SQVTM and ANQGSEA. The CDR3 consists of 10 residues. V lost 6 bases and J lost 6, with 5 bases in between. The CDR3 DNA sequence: TGCAGCGTCGGGGCCGGGGAGCTGTTTTTT. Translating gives CSVGAGELFF.